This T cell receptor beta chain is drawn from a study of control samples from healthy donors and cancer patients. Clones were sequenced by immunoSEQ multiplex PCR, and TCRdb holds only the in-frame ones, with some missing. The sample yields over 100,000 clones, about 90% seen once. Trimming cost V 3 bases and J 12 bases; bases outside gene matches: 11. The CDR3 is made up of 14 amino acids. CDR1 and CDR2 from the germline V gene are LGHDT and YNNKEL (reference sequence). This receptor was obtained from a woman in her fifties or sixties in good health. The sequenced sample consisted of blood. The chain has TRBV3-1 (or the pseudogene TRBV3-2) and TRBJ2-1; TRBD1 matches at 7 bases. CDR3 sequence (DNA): TGTGCCAGCAGCCAGGATGCGATACAGGGGTCGCAGTTCTTC. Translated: CASSQDAIQGSQFF.